Below, 23 T cell receptor beta chains from the same sample are listed, as sequenced in a study of T-cell reconstitution after alpha-beta-depleted transplantation in children. Using unique molecular identifiers, the investigators prepared the TCRbeta library. From the PCR reads, TCRdb called clonotypes with MiXCR, one entry per CDR3 protein. Of just under 150,000 distinct CDR3 sequences listed, about 9% were seen once; the top ten hold 15% to 20%. Specimen: PBMCs, mostly from graft donor cells, collected 180 days after TCRalphabeta/CD19-depleted stem cell transplant. The receptor set was obtained from a female patient between 2 and 15 years old who had a stem cell transplant for congenital amegakaryocytic thrombocytopenia, so the T cells may come from the graft donor.

V and J are TRBV30 and TRBJ2-7, with TRBD1 matching 9 bases. Per the germline V gene, CDR1 is GTSNPN and CDR2 is SVGIG (reference sequence). V was clipped by 5 bases and J by 2 bases; unmatched bases: 7. The length of the CDR3 is 14 residues. CDR3 protein: CAWVNRDRAYEQYF. CDR3 sequence (DNA): TGTGCCTGGGTCAACCGGGACAGGGCCTACGAGCAGTACTTC.

This clonotype was seen many times. The chain couples TRBV5-1 to TRBJ2-2, with D perhaps being TRBD1 or TRBD2 (6 bases each). Germline values: CDR1 SGHRS, CDR2 YFSETQ. The CDR3 covers 16 residues. The V end lost 5 bases, the J end lost 5 bases, and 19 bases lay between the germline ends. CDR3 protein: CASRPRGGPTTGELFF. CDR3 bases: TGCGCCAGCAGGCCGCGAGGGGGGCCTACGACCGGGGAGCTGTTTTTT.

The table lists this clonotype with many counts. The chain links TRBV5-1 to TRBJ2-5; perhaps D is TRBD1 or TRBD2 (5 bases each). The V and J ends lost 2 bases and 12 bases respectively, with 17 bases between them. The CDR3 is 13 amino acids. CDR1 is SGHRS, CDR2 YFSETQ, per germline. In DNA form, the CDR3 reads TGCGCCAGCAGCTTCGGCAGGGACCTGGGGGAGTACTTC. Its protein is CASSFGRDLGEYF.

With regard to this clonotype: A much more abundant neighbour one base away suggests this may be a read error. The chain combines TRBV20-1 with TRBJ2-5; D remains ambiguous. The CDR3 is 11 residues long. The germline V and J ends were trimmed by 3 bases and 6 bases, with 8 bases remaining between them. CDR1 is DFQATT, CDR2 SNEGSKA, per germline (reference sequence). The CDR3 here is CSASFRKTQYF. As DNA, the CDR3 is TGCAGTGCTAGCTTTCGGAAGACCCAGTACTTC.

Ten or more counts support this clonotype. The chain couples TRBV12-3 or TRBV12-4 to TRBJ2-6; possibly TRBD2 for D (5 bases). Trimming cost V 10 bases and J 0 bases, with 7 bases left between them. The length of the CDR3 is 13 residues. The CDR3 region has the DNA TGTGCCACCGGGGACTCTGGGGCCAACGTCCTGACTTTC. It codes for CATGDSGANVLTF.

Only a few counts were recorded for this clonotype. The CDR3 spells CASSNPLAYNEQFF. CDR3 nucleotides: TGTGCCAGCAGCAACCCACTGGCCTACAATGAGCAGTTCTTC. This chain connects TRBV6-1 to TRBJ2-1; D gene uncertain. Trimming took 6 bases from V and 2 from J, leaving 11 bases between them. Germline values: CDR1 MNHNS, CDR2 SASEGT. The CDR3 spans 14 residues.

In its sample, this clonotype was seen many times. V is TRBV20-1 and J is TRBJ2-3, with 9 positions matching TRBD1. Per the germline V gene, CDR1 is DFQATT and CDR2 is SNEGSKA (reference sequence). The CDR3 loop spans 15 amino acids. The V and J ends lost 6 bases and 1 base, in that order; junction bases with no gene match: 8. In DNA, the CDR3 is TGCAGTGCCGGAATGGGACAGGGAGGCACAGATACGCAGTATTTT. Its translation is CSAGMGQGGTDTQYF.

The chain uses TRBV3-1 and TRBJ1-2; no firm D call. The germline CDR1 and CDR2 sequences are LGHDT and YNNKEL (reference sequence). The CDR3 has 15 amino acids. Trimming left V 0 bases short and J 8 bases short, with 16 bases between. CDR3 in DNA: TGTGCCAGCAGCCAAGATATGGGAACCTGGGGAGGCTACACCTTC. As protein: CASSQDMGTWGGYTF. Together with reference TRBV3-1 and TRBJ1-2, the CDR3 gives the full variable domain: DTAVSQTPKYLVTQMGNDKSIKCEQNLGHDTMYWYKQDSKKFLKIMFSYNNKELIINETVPNRFSPKSPDKAHLNLHINSLELGDSAVYFCASSQDMGTWGGYTFGSGTRLTVV.

This clonotype was observed many times. This chain links TRBV5-1 with TRBJ2-2; a possible D gene is TRBD1 (6 bases). V was cut by 4 bases and J by 4 bases, with 17 bases left in between. In germline, CDR1 is SGHRS, CDR2 YFSETQ. This CDR3 spans 16 amino acids. The CDR3 DNA follows: TGCGCCAGCAGCCTTGTTTTCGGGACAACCACCGGGGAGCTGTTTTTT. The encoded protein is CASSLVFGTTTGELFF.

The V gene is TRBV12-3 or TRBV12-4, the J gene TRBJ2-7, with a weak D call TRBD1 (6 bases). The CDR3 loop spans 14 amino acids. Trimming took 2 bases from V and 5 from J, leaving 13 bases between them. This CDR3 is CASSLIGQWHEQYF. For the CDR3, the DNA is TGTGCCAGCAGTTTAATTGGACAGTGGCACGAGCAGTACTTC.

This clonotype was seen many times. This chain connects TRBV3-1 to TRBJ1-4, with D perhaps TRBD1 (6 bases). Germline V gene lookup returns CDR1 LGHDT and CDR2 YNNKEL (reference sequence). CDR3 size: 14 residues. V lost 4 bases, J lost 8 bases, and 14 bases lay in between. The DNA of the CDR3 is TGTGCCAGCAGCCCACAGGAGGACAGAGAAAAACTGTTTTTT. Translating it yields CASSPQEDREKLFF.

This clonotype was found once. Possible read error: a much larger clone is one base away. V and J are TRBV10-3 and TRBJ2-3, with D uncertain. Deletions cut 10 bases from V and 0 bases from J, with 14 bases between. The germline CDR1 and CDR2 sequences are ENHRY and SYGVKD. The CDR3 is made up of 14 amino acids. The CDR3 bases are TGTGCCACCAGCACAGCTTCTAGCACAGATACGCAGTATTTT. It translates to CATSTASSTDTQYF.

In this sample, this clonotype turned up a few times. J is TRBJ2-7 and V is TRBV7-9; 9 bases line up with TRBD2. CDR1 and CDR2 (germline): SEHNR, FQNEAQ (reference sequence). The CDR3 is made up of 14 amino acids. V lost 4 bases to trimming and J lost 1 base; unmatched junction nucleotides: 2. The CDR3 loop is CASSYSGSSYEQYF. The CDR3 coding sequence is TGTGCCAGCAGCTATAGCGGGAGTTCCTACGAGCAGTACTTC.

As to this clonotype: Since a much larger clone is just one base distant, this may be a read error. The chain joins TRBV3-1 to TRBJ1-2, with no clear D. Germline lookup yields CDR1 LGHDT and CDR2 YNNKEL (reference sequence). The CDR3 runs 15 residues. The chain's CDR3 is CASCQGQGTAHGYTF. The CDR3 DNA follows: TGTGCCAGCTGCCAAGGTCAAGGAACAGCCCATGGCTACACCTTC.

The sample holds many counts of this clonotype. This chain uses TRBV20-1 with TRBJ2-1; possible D gene TRBD2, 5 bases. V shed 6 bases and J shed 4 bases, with 13 bases lying between them. CDR3 length: 13 amino acids. The V gene's germline CDR1 is DFQATT and CDR2 SNEGSKA (reference sequence). In DNA, the CDR3 is TGCAGTGCCAAAAGCACTAGTTACAATGAGCAGTTCTTC. Its translation is CSAKSTSYNEQFF.

This clonotype has at least ten counts. The chain carries TRBV14 and TRBJ2-1; possible D gene TRBD1, 6 bases. CDR1 and CDR2 from the germline V gene are SGHDN and FVKESK. The CDR3 is 15 amino acids. V was trimmed by 8 bases and J by 0 bases, leaving 14 bases between them. CDR3 coding DNA: TGTGCCAGCGCCCCCCAGGGGAGCTCCTACAATGAGCAGTTCTTC. The encoded protein is CASAPQGSSYNEQFF.

The chain links TRBV18 to TRBJ2-1; either TRBD1 or TRBD2 may supply D (5 bases each). Looked up from germline, CDR1 is KGHSH and CDR2 is LQKENI. The CDR3 totals 15 residues. Trimming pared 4 bases from V and 0 bases from J, leaving 10 bases between. The chain's CDR3 is CASSRGTSSYNEQFF. CDR3 bases: TGTGCCAGCTCACGAGGGACGAGCTCCTACAATGAGCAGTTCTTC. Complete variable domain (other parts from reference TRBV18 and TRBJ2-1): NAGVMQNPRHLVRRRGQEARLRCSPMKGHSHVYWYRQLPEEGLKFMVYLQKENIIDESGMPKERFSAEFPKEGPSILRIQQVVRGDSAAYFCASSRGTSSYNEQFFGPGTRLTVL.

In this sample, this clonotype turned up many times. The chain recombines TRBV5-6 with TRBJ2-3, with TRBD1 identical over 8 bases. The CDR3 covers 16 residues. The V and J ends lost 4 bases and 6 bases, in that order; junction bases with no gene match: 13. The germline gives CDR1 SGHDT, CDR2 YYEEEE. The CDR3 DNA follows: TGTGCCAGCAGCCCCGGGACAGGAGGCCGGGGGGATACGCAGTATTTT. As protein: CASSPGTGGRGDTQYF.

This chain connects TRBV11-1 to TRBJ2-1; 11 positions match TRBD2. The CDR3 is made up of 19 amino acids. The germline V gene has CDR1 SGHAT and CDR2 FQDESV (reference sequence). J was trimmed by 1 base and V by 1 base; bases with no gene match: 9. The CDR3 DNA follows: TGTGCCAGCAGCTTAGGTTTGGGGACTAGCGGACGATCCTACAATGAGCAGTTCTTC. It codes for CASSLGLGTSGRSYNEQFF.

This clonotype has a count of ten or more. CDR3 DNA sequence: TGCGCCAGCAGCTTGTCCCCCGGGGCTGAAGCTTTCTTT. The encoded protein is CASSLSPGAEAFF. The chain uses TRBV5-1 and TRBJ1-1; D is unclear. In germline, CDR1 is SGHRS, CDR2 YFSETQ. Between the trimmed V and J ends, which lost 1 base and 6 bases, there was a span of 10 bases. The CDR3 covers 13 residues. The full variable domain, rest sourced from reference TRBV5-1 and TRBJ1-1, is KAGVTQTPRYLIKTRGQQVTLSCSPISGHRSVSWYQQTPGQGLQFLFEYFSETQRNKGNFPGRFSGRQFSNSRSEMNVSTLELGDSALYLCASSLSPGAEAFFGQGTRLTVV.

This clonotype was counted at least ten times. The gene calls are TRBV29-1 and TRBJ2-3; D could derive from TRBD1 or TRBD2 (5 bases each). Trimming stripped 4 bases from V and 4 bases from J, with 9 bases between. The CDR3 is made up of 12 amino acids. The germline V gene encodes CDR1 SQVTM and CDR2 ANQGSEA. The DNA for the CDR3 is TGCAGCGTTGGGGGGTCTGCAGATACGCAGTATTTT. This encodes CSVGGSADTQYF.

This chain links TRBV7-9 with TRBJ2-2, with D uncertain. Germline CDR1 reads SEHNR; CDR2 reads FQNEAQ (reference sequence). The CDR3 extends over 16 amino acids. Trimming left V 0 bases short and J 2 bases short, with 10 bases between. DNA of the CDR3: TGTGCCAGCAGCTTAGCCGTCGTACTTAACACCGGGGAGCTGTTTTTT. This translates into CASSLAVVLNTGELFF.

In the case of this clonotype: Since a much larger clone is just one base distant, this may be a read error. The J gene is TRBJ2-6, the V gene TRBV10-3, with D tentatively TRBD1 (6 bases). The germline CDR1 and CDR2 sequences are ENHRY and SYGVKD. The CDR3 runs to 17 residues. V dropped 6 bases and J dropped 0 bases, with 15 bases sitting between them. In DNA, the CDR3 is TGTGCCATCAGCGGCCTGGACAGATTCTCTGGGGCCAACGTCCTGACTTTC. Translated: CAISGLDRFSGANVLTF.